This T cell receptor (beta chain) was found in a study of cytomegalovirus exposure and HLA in healthy donors. Findings of the study overall: An assumption of roughly uniform sequencing depth across donors underlay the presence/absence analyses.

Germline-derived CDR1 and CDR2 are SGHTA and FQGNSA. The V end lost 5 bases, the J end lost 6 bases, and 16 bases lay between the germline ends. The CDR3 has 14 residues. With 60 Vbeta and 13 Jbeta primers, the PCR was carried out. The repertoire was sequenced with immunoSEQ multiplex PCR; TCRdb's copy has only in-frame clones and lacks some. Among roughly 150,000 clones listed, roughly 82% were seen once. In the case of this clone: Its specificity is unknown.

Source material: PBMCs. This TCR was sampled from a woman aged 45-65 years in good health and CMV-seropositive. This chain joins TRBV7-2 and TRBJ2-5; the D gene is possibly TRBD1 (6 bases). The DNA of the CDR3 is TGTGCCAGCAGCCCTATTTCAGGGGAAAAGACCCAGTACTTC. Its protein is CASSPISGEKTQYF. Supplemented by reference TRBV7-2 and TRBJ2-5, the full variable domain reads GAGVSQSPSNKVTEKGKDVELRCDPISGHTALYWYRQSLGQGLEFLIYFQGNSAPDKSGLPSDRFSAERTGGSVSTLTIQRTQQEDSAVYLCASSPISGEKTQYFGPGTRLLVL.